The 9 T cell receptor beta chains in this list originate from one sample, sequenced in a study of blood T cell repertoires in COVID-19. Sequencing was performed with immunoSEQ multiplex PCR; in TCRdb, only in-frame clones are kept and a portion is missing. The table lists under 3,500 clones, 93% of them singletons. The sequenced sample was peripheral blood. These receptors all stem from a human donor in a cohort sampled during active COVID-19.

The genes are TRBV6-4 and TRBJ1-1, with a possible D match to TRBD1 (6 bases). This CDR3 has 15 amino acids. Trimming took off 7 bases at V and 0 bases at J, with 15 bases between the two ends. CDR1 is MRHNA, CDR2 SNTAGT, per germline. The CDR3, as DNA: TGTGCCAGCATTTTTGTACAGGGACTGAACACTGAAGCTTTCTTT. Translating gives CASIFVQGLNTEAFF.

The chain combines TRBV5-4 with TRBJ2-2; 12 bases agree with TRBD2. CDR1 and CDR2 (germline): SGHNT, YYREEE (reference sequence). The CDR3 covers 16 residues. The trim removed 4 bases at V and 3 bases at J, leaving 4 bases unmatched. The CDR3 sequence is CASSGGLAGYTGELFF. CDR3 bases: TGTGCCAGCAGCGGGGGACTAGCGGGTTACACCGGGGAGCTGTTTTTT.

The chain joins TRBV5-1 to TRBJ2-7; a weak D match, TRBD2 (5 bases). With 4 bases removed from V and 4 bases from J, the gap between germline ends came to 15 bases. Germline V gene sequence: CDR1 SGHRS, CDR2 YFSETQ. The CDR3 loop spans 14 amino acids. The CDR3 DNA reads TGCGCCAGCAGCGGGAGTTTGGGAGAGTACGAGCAGTACTTC. Translation: CASSGSLGEYEQYF.

J is TRBJ2-1 and V is TRBV4-1; 7 bases map to TRBD1. The CDR3 contains 15 residues. Unmatched junction bases numbered 6, after V lost 2 bases and J lost 5 bases. The germline CDR1 and CDR2 sequences are MGHRA and YSYEKL. The CDR3 DNA reads as TGCGCCAGCAGCCAACCGGGACAGACTAACAATGAGCAGTTCTTC. Its translation is CASSQPGQTNNEQFF.

V is TRBV21-1 and J is TRBJ1-2. TRBV21-1 is given as a pseudogene. This CDR3 spans 16 amino acids. The CDR3: CASSSPRGGTYNGYTF. Here the CDR3 DNA reads TGTGCCAGCAGTTCCCCGCGCGGGGGGACTTACAATGGCTACACCTTC.

V is TRBV19 and J is TRBJ1-5, with 8 positions matching TRBD1. The CDR3 runs 14 residues. CDR1 and CDR2 (germline): LNHDA, SQIVND (reference sequence). V shed 5 bases and J 7 bases; nucleotides not matched to a gene: 7. In DNA, the CDR3 is TGTGCCAGTAGTTTTGGGACAGGCGGGCAGCCCCAGCATTTT. This gives the protein CASSFGTGGQPQHF.

The chain has TRBV6-6 and TRBJ2-2; 8 bases match TRBD1. Per germline, CDR1 MNHNY and CDR2 SVGAGI (reference sequence). The CDR3 runs to 15 residues. Unmatched junction bases numbered 5, after V lost 2 bases and J lost 6 bases. CDR3 protein: CASSYRDRGPGELFF. DNA of the CDR3: TGTGCCAGCAGTTACAGAGACAGGGGCCCCGGGGAGCTGTTTTTT.

This chain links TRBV6-6 with TRBJ1-5; a weak D match, TRBD1 (5 bases). Per germline, CDR1 MNHNY and CDR2 SVGAGI (reference sequence). The ends were cut back, 5 bases at V and 7 bases at J, with 24 bases in the middle. This CDR3 contains 17 residues. The CDR3 region has the DNA TGTGCCAGCAGTCACCCTCCCCGGCAGGGAAGAGGCCAGCCCCAGCATTTT. Protein product: CASSHPPRQGRGQPQHF.

The rearrangement links TRBV19 to TRBJ2-2, with 10 bases aligning to TRBD1. After removal of 6 bases from V and 6 bases from J, the junction contained 4 bases not matched to a gene. This CDR3 contains 14 residues. Germline-derived CDR1 and CDR2 are LNHDA and SQIVND (reference sequence). This CDR3 is CASSRQGAPGELFF. The CDR3, as DNA: TGTGCCAGTAGCCGACAGGGGGCCCCCGGGGAGCTGTTTTTT.